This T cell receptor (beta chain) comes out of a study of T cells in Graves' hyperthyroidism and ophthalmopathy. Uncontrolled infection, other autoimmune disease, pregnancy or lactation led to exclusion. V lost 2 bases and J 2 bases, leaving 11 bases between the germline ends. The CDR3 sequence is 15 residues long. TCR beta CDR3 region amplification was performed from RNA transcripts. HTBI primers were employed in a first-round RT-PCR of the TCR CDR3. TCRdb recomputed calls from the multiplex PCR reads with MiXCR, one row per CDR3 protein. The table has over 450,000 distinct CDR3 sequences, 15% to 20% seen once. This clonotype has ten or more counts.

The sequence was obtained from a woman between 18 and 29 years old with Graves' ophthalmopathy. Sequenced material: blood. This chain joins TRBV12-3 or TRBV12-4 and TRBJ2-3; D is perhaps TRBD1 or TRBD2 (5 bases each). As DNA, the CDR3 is TGTGCCAGCAGTTTATCTGGGACGGCCACAGATACGCAGTATTTT. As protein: CASSLSGTATDTQYF.